Each of the 5 T cell receptor beta chains below was sequenced from the same sample in a study of regulatory T cells in long-lasting Graves disease. The sample's time point: newly diagnosed GD, antithyroid drugs for less than 3 months. PBMCs were the source of the RNA used for TCR sequencing. Assembly of TCR beta libraries relied on iRepertoire HTBI primers together with Arm-PCR of CDR3 regions. TCRdb analysed the multiplex PCR reads with MiXCR anew, one entry per CDR3 protein. The data hold over 500,000 distinct CDR3 sequences, with 15% to 20% observed a single time. These sequences were also reported in another study, on T cells in Graves' hyperthyroidism and ophthalmopathy.

Here the sequenced sample was peripheral blood mononuclear cells (PBMCs), taken at new diagnosis, from a patient treated with antithyroid drugs. These receptors were collected from a man younger than 35 with Graves disease.

This clonotype was counted many times. The chain uses TRBV27 and TRBJ2-5; either TRBD1 or TRBD2 may fit D (5 bases each). The CDR3 is made up of 19 amino acids. The V and J ends lost 5 bases and 1 base respectively, with 26 bases between them. Germline-derived CDR1 and CDR2 are MNHEY and SMNVEV (reference sequence). The DNA for the CDR3 is TGTGCCAGCAGTCCCCGTATCTTTCAGAGGGACGGATTCCAAGAGACCCAGTACTTC. This translates into CASSPRIFQRDGFQETQYF.

This clonotype came up a few times. Mismatch with germline at one junction end may stem from a read error. The chain employs TRBV7-7 and TRBJ1-1, with D perhaps TRBD1 (6 bases). Germline CDR1 SSHAT, CDR2 FNYEAQ (reference sequence). CDR3 size: 13 residues. The CDR3 nucleotides read TGTGCTAGCAGCAGACAGGTTAACACTGAAGCTTTCTTT. Protein product: CASSRQVNTEAFF. The entire variable domain, with the rest obtained from reference TRBV7-7 and TRBJ1-1, is as follows: GAGVSQSPRYKVTKRGQDVTLRCDPISSHATLYWYQQALGQGPEFLTYFNYEAQPDKSGLPSDRFSAERPEGSISTLTIQRTEQRDSAMYRCASSRQVNTEAFFGQGTRLTVV.

In its sample, this clonotype was seen a few times. The junction departs from germline at one end; a sequencing error may be responsible. The V and J genes are TRBV6-5 and TRBJ2-1; 13 bases map to TRBD2. CDR1 is MNHEY and CDR2 is SVGAGI in the germline V gene. This CDR3 is 13 amino acids long. CDR3 in amino acids: CASSFVLAGGSYF. In DNA form, the CDR3 reads TGTGCCAGCAGTTTTGTACTAGCGGGAGGGTCCTACTTC.

This clonotype was seen once. The rearrangement joins TRBV3-1 to TRBJ2-7; D might be TRBD1 (5 bases). V was clipped by 1 base and J by 6 bases, with 16 bases between them. The CDR3 is 15 amino acids. The germline CDR1 and CDR2 sequences are LGHDT and YNNKEL (reference sequence). CDR3 loop: CASSQGPTGQGEQYF. The CDR3 DNA reads TGTGCCAGCAGCCAAGGGCCCACGGGCCAGGGCGAGCAGTACTTC.

This clonotype was picked up a small number of times. The CDR3 region is CASSEAGTVRYGYTF. Written as DNA, the CDR3 is TGTGCCAGCAGTGAAGCCGGGACGGTCCGCTATGGCTACACCTTC. The gene calls are TRBV2 and TRBJ1-2, with D perhaps TRBD1 (5 bases). Germline V gene sequence: CDR1 SNHLY, CDR2 FYNNEI. The germline V and J ends were trimmed by 0 bases and 4 bases, with 12 bases remaining between them. The CDR3 has 15 residues.